These 23 T cell receptor beta chains originate from one sample sequenced in a study of identical twins. TCRdb re-derived calls from the 5' RACE reads in MiXCR, one entry per CDR3 protein. Of about 520,000 distinct CDR3 sequences listed, roughly a fifth are singletons. This sample also belongs to another study, concerning T cells expressing NK-cell markers.

What was sequenced was CD4+ T cells sorted from blood. The receptors were sampled from a woman aged 18-29 years in good health.

The sample holds a few counts of this clonotype. This chain's CDR3 is CSATLLGGITDTQYF. The CDR3 DNA reads as TGCAGTGCTACCCTTTTGGGAGGGATCACAGATACGCAGTATTTT. V gene TRBV20-1 combines with J gene TRBJ2-3; 7 bases fit TRBD2. The CDR3 has 15 residues. Trimming at V came to 4 bases and at J to 2 bases, leaving 9 bases not matched to a gene. Germline V gene sequence: CDR1 DFQATT, CDR2 SNEGSKA (reference sequence).

This clonotype has just a few counts. The CDR3 region is CASSVGQAKETQYF. CDR3 sequence (DNA): TGTGCCAGCAGCGTAGGACAGGCAAAAGAGACCCAGTACTTC. The gene calls are TRBV9 and TRBJ2-5; D may be TRBD1 (6 bases). Trimming left V 0 bases short and J 3 bases short, with 9 bases between. The CDR3 runs to 14 residues. Germline values: CDR1 SGDLS, CDR2 YYNGEE.

J is TRBJ2-6 and V is TRBV11-1; tentatively, D is TRBD1 (5 bases). Germline CDR1 SGHAT, CDR2 FQDESV (reference sequence). With 2 bases removed from V and 3 bases from J, the gap between germline ends came to 20 bases. This CDR3 spans 19 amino acids. CDR3 DNA sequence: TGTGCCAGCAGCTTATCGTCTGGCAGGGTGGCGTATGGGGCCAACGTCCTGACTTTC. It translates to CASSLSSGRVAYGANVLTF. The entire variable domain, with the rest obtained from reference TRBV11-1 and TRBJ2-6, is as follows: EAEVAQSPRYKITEKSQAVAFWCDPISGHATLYWYRQILGQGPELLVQFQDESVVDDSQLPKDRFSAERLKGVDSTLKIQPAELGDSAMYLCASSLSSGRVAYGANVLTFGAGSRLTVL.

This rearrangement joins TRBV20-1 to TRBJ2-1; 8 bases are shared with TRBD2. The CDR3 has 16 amino acids. CDR1 and CDR2 from the germline V gene are DFQATT and SNEGSKA (reference sequence). V gave up 6 bases and J gave up 1 base; unmatched junction bases: 11. The CDR3 sequence is CSAGTLSGGSYNEQFF. The CDR3 coding sequence is TGCAGTGCAGGGACTTTAAGCGGGGGATCCTACAATGAGCAGTTCTTC.

This clonotype turned up a few times. The chain joins TRBV29-1 to TRBJ2-1; 11 nucleotides match TRBD2. With 4 bases clipped from V and 7 bases from J, the junction kept 9 bases outside the gene matches. The CDR3 has 15 amino acids. Germline V gives CDR1 SQVTM, CDR2 ANQGSEA. The CDR3 sequence is CSVAGGLAGGNEQFF. The CDR3 DNA sequence: TGCAGCGTTGCTGGAGGGCTAGCGGGAGGAAATGAGCAGTTCTTC.

Only a few counts were recorded for this clonotype. The chain is built from TRBV12-3 or TRBV12-4 and TRBJ2-3; TRBD1 matches 7 bases. V lost 6 bases to trimming and J lost 6 bases; unmatched junction nucleotides: 6. The CDR3 extends over 13 amino acids. CDR3 protein: CASRRTDRDTQYF. The CDR3, as DNA: TGTGCCAGCAGGCGGACGGACAGGGATACGCAGTATTTT.

The table lists this clonotype with a few counts. V and J are TRBV20-1 and TRBJ2-1, with 7 bases matching TRBD2. The CDR3 spans 11 residues. J was trimmed by 10 bases and V by 5 bases; bases with no gene match: 5. The germline V gene encodes CDR1 DFQATT and CDR2 SNEGSKA (reference sequence). This chain's CDR3 is CSAVQREEQFF. The CDR3 DNA follows: TGCAGTGCTGTCCAGCGGGAAGAGCAGTTCTTC.

This clonotype was found many times. The chain combines TRBV4-3 with TRBJ2-7; 8 nucleotides align to TRBD1. V lost 3 bases, J lost 7 bases, and 5 bases stayed unmatched. CDR1 is LGHNA and CDR2 is YSLEER in the germline V gene. The length of the CDR3 is 13 residues. The CDR3, as DNA: TGCGCCAGCAGCCAGGACAGGGCACGAGAGCAGTACTTC. Protein sequence: CASSQDRAREQYF.

This clonotype was recorded a few times. This chain links TRBV6-5 with TRBJ1-1; the D is unclear. This CDR3 has 12 residues. With 4 bases removed from V and 3 bases from J, the gap between germline ends came to 6 bases. Germline V lookup: CDR1 MNHEY, CDR2 SVGAGI. The CDR3 loop reads CASSSRYTEAFF. In DNA form, the CDR3 reads TGTGCCAGCAGTTCCCGGTACACTGAAGCTTTCTTT.

As concerns this clonotype: One end of the junction does not line up with germline, which may come from a read error. This chain uses TRBV7-2 with TRBJ2-7; 9 bases align to TRBD2. The CDR3 length is 11 residues. The germline V gene encodes CDR1 SGHTA and CDR2 FQGNSA. In DNA form, the CDR3 reads TGTGCCAGCAGCCTAGCGGGACAGCAGTACTTC. Encoded protein: CASSLAGQQYF.

The chain uses TRBV20-1 and TRBJ2-2, with 10 bases identical to TRBD2. The CDR3 runs 16 residues. Germline CDR1 and CDR2: DFQATT and SNEGSKA (reference sequence). J gave up 2 bases and V 3 bases, and 6 bases lay outside the gene matches. The CDR3 nucleotides are TGCAGTGCTAGTTATAGGACTAGCGGTAACACCGGGGAGCTGTTTTTT. Translated: CSASYRTSGNTGELFF.

This sequence joins TRBV7-8 and TRBJ1-2; D unresolved. Trimming took 6 bases from V and 8 from J, leaving 16 bases between them. CDR1 and CDR2 from the germline V gene are SGHVS and FQNEAQ. The CDR3 sequence is 13 residues long. The CDR3 sequence is CASRSTGKRGYTF. The CDR3 region has the DNA TGTGCCAGCAGATCCACGGGGAAAAGGGGCTACACCTTC.

Only a few counts were recorded for this clonotype. The genes are TRBV29-1 and TRBJ2-5; the match to TRBD2 covers 7 bases. The CDR3 is made up of 16 amino acids. The germline V gene encodes CDR1 SQVTM and CDR2 ANQGSEA. V gave up 0 bases and J gave up 2 bases; unmatched junction bases: 9. Here the CDR3 reads CSVEDIAGWVQETQYF. CDR3 nucleotides: TGCAGCGTTGAAGACATAGCGGGTTGGGTACAAGAGACCCAGTACTTC.

J is TRBJ1-1 and V is TRBV5-4; weak D call: TRBD1 (5 bases). Germline assignment: CDR1 SGHNT and CDR2 YYREEE (reference sequence). CDR3 size: 13 residues. Between the trimmed V and J ends, which lost 10 bases and 0 bases, there was a span of 13 bases. CDR3: CAWGGELNTEAFF. As DNA, the CDR3 is TGTGCCTGGGGAGGGGAGTTGAACACTGAAGCTTTCTTT.

This clonotype came up a few times. The chain uses TRBV18 and TRBJ2-3, with D tentatively TRBD2 (5 bases). This CDR3 has 14 amino acids. V lost 0 bases, J lost 13 bases, and 17 bases lay in between. Germline V gene lookup returns CDR1 KGHSH and CDR2 LQKENI. The CDR3 DNA is TGTGCCAGCTCACCACCGGAACGAGAGGGTTCGAAGTATTTT. Protein: CASSPPEREGSKYF.

This clonotype was detected only a few times. The V gene is TRBV20-1, the J gene TRBJ1-2; TRBD1 aligns across 8 bases. The CDR3 loop spans 13 amino acids. Germline V gene sequence: CDR1 DFQATT, CDR2 SNEGSKA (reference sequence). V lost 0 bases to trimming and J lost 5 bases; unmatched junction nucleotides: 2. The CDR3 reads CSARDRTGYGYTF. CDR3 DNA: TGCAGTGCTAGAGATCGGACAGGGTATGGCTACACCTTC.

V and J are TRBV29-1 and TRBJ2-1, with unresolved D. V dropped 7 bases and J dropped 0 bases, with 13 bases sitting between them. The CDR3 sequence is 14 residues long. Germline CDR1 SQVTM, CDR2 ANQGSEA. For the CDR3, the DNA is TGCAGCGGAAGTTTAGGCAGCTCCTACAATGAGCAGTTCTTC. Translation gives CSGSLGSSYNEQFF.

This clonotype was observed a few times. The chain is built from TRBV11-1 and TRBJ2-2; the match to TRBD2 covers 10 bases. With V trimmed by 1 base and J by 3 bases, 11 bases remained unmatched. The CDR3 runs 19 residues. Per germline, CDR1 SGHAT and CDR2 FQDESV (reference sequence). CDR3 amino acids: CASSLVLSSGSEDTGELFF. CDR3 nucleotides: TGTGCCAGCAGCTTAGTTCTGTCTAGCGGGAGTGAGGACACCGGGGAGCTGTTTTTT.

There are a few counts of this clonotype. The gene calls are TRBV20-1 and TRBJ1-4; D unclear. Germline-derived CDR1 and CDR2 are DFQATT and SNEGSKA (reference sequence). CDR3 length: 12 residues. The V end was cut by 3 bases, the J end by 8 bases, with 10 bases between. The CDR3, as DNA: TGCAGTGCTAGTGACCCCAGCGAAAAACTGTTTTTT. Protein sequence: CSASDPSEKLFF.

The chain combines TRBV7-6 with TRBJ2-2, with 7 bases fitting TRBD2. With V trimmed by 2 bases and J by 3 bases, 6 bases remained unmatched. CDR3 length equals 16 residues. The germline V gene encodes CDR1 SGHVS and CDR2 FNYEAQ. In DNA, the CDR3 is TGTGCCAGCAGCTTAACGGGAGGAAGGGACACCGGGGAGCTGTTTTTT. It is translated as CASSLTGGRDTGELFF.

This sequence joins TRBV10-3 and TRBJ2-1, with D maybe TRBD2 (6 bases). The CDR3 totals 13 residues. V shed 6 bases and J shed 6 bases, with 12 bases lying between them. CDR1 and CDR2 from the germline V gene are ENHRY and SYGVKD. This chain's CDR3 is CAIRGGPSNEQFF. The CDR3 nucleotides read TGTGCCATCAGAGGAGGGCCCTCCAATGAGCAGTTCTTC.

V is TRBV20-1 and J is TRBJ2-7; TRBD2 agrees at 10 bases. This CDR3 comprises 14 residues. Germline V gives CDR1 DFQATT, CDR2 SNEGSKA (reference sequence). The trim removed 5 bases at V and 6 bases at J, leaving 10 bases unmatched. CDR3 region: CSAQLAGVRGEQYF. The CDR3 DNA follows: TGCAGTGCTCAGCTAGCGGGAGTTCGGGGCGAGCAGTACTTC.

The chain couples TRBV12-3 or TRBV12-4 to TRBJ2-7; D call uncertain. V lost 4 bases to trimming and J lost 0 bases, with 10 bases between them. This CDR3 is built from 14 residues. CDR3 sequence: CASSWILSSYEQYF. The CDR3 DNA sequence: TGTGCCAGCAGTTGGATCCTGAGCTCCTACGAGCAGTACTTC.